The T cell receptor beta chain described here comes from a study of regulatory T cells in long-lasting Graves disease. Looking at the study overall: Persistent cases took antithyroid drugs over 5 years and stayed TSH receptor antibody positive.

Time point given: persistent/refractory GD, antithyroid drugs over 5 years with positive TRAb. PBMC-extracted RNA yielded the TCR library. Assembly of TCR beta libraries relied on iRepertoire HTBI primers together with Arm-PCR of CDR3 regions. MiXCR, run by TCRdb on the multiplex PCR reads, gives a single entry per CDR3 protein. The table has roughly 470,000 distinct CDR3 sequences, less than 25% seen once. V was pared by 6 bases and J by 1 base, with 5 bases of the junction left unmatched. The CDR3 sequence is 15 residues long. Germline values: CDR1 MDHEN, CDR2 SYDVKM. Study observations and caveats: Sharing of public clonotypes was greater in persistent patients (2,741) than in new patients (roughly 1,000).

This clonotype was seen ten or more times. The antigen remains unidentified. This specimen was peripheral blood mononuclear cells (PBMCs), taken when the disease was refractory, from a patient treated with antithyroid drugs. The gene calls are TRBV28 and TRBJ1-4; TRBD1 matches 7 bases. The receptor was derived from a female donor with Graves disease. CDR3 bases: TGTGCCAGCAGCCCGTACAGGGGAACTAATGAAAAACTGTTTTTT. Its translation: CASSPYRGTNEKLFF.